This entry features one T cell receptor beta chain sequence. The CDR3 runs to 15 residues. Germline V CDR1 and CDR2: SGHNT, YYREEE (reference sequence). V lost 4 bases and J 8 bases, leaving 21 bases between the germline ends. Donors in Cohort 3 counted as recovered after two negative PCRs, clearance, or symptom resolution. The sample belongs to a study of blood T cell repertoires in COVID-19. About the study: Samples representing acute and convalescent COVID-19 were sourced from the United States, Italy and Spain.

The assay was immunoSEQ multiplex PCR, and TCRdb's table has in-frame clones only and misses some. The top ten hold 5% to 6% of the sample, which has around 400,000 clones, under 85% seen once. The sequenced material came from PBMCs or T cells enriched from blood (not recorded which). This chain links TRBV5-4 with TRBJ1-2, with a weak D call TRBD1 (5 bases). This TCR derives from a woman aged 50 to 60 who had recovered from COVID-19. In nucleotides, the CDR3 is TGTGCCAGCAGCCCCGGGGGTACAGCGCGACCAGGCTACACCTTC. Protein sequence: CASSPGGTARPGYTF.